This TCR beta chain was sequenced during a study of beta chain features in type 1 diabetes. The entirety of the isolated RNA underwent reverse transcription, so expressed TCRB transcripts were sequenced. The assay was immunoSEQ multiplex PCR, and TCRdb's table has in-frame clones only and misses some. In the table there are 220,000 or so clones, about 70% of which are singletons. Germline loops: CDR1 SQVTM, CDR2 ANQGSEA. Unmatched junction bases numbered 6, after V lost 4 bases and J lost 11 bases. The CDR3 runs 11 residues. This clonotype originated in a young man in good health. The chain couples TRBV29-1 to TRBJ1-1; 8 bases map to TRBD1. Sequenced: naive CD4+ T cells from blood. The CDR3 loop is CSVGQGKGAFF. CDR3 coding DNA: TGCAGCGTTGGACAGGGGAAGGGCGCTTTCTTT.